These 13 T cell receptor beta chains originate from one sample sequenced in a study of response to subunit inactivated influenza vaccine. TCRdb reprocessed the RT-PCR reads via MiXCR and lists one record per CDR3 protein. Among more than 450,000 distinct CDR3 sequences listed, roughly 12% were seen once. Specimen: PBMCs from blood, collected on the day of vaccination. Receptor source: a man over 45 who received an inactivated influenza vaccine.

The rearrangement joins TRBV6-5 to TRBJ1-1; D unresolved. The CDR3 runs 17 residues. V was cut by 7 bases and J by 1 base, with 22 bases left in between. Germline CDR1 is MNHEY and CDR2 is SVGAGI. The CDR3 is CASTYWGVDDSNTEAFF. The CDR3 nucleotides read TGTGCCAGCACCTACTGGGGAGTCGACGATTCGAACACTGAAGCTTTCTTT.

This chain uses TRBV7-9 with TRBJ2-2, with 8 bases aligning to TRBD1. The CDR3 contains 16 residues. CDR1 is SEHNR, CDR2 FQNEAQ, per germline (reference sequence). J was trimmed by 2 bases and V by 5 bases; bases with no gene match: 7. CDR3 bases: TGTGCCAGCAGCCCAGGACAGGGATACAACACCGGGGAGCTGTTTTTT. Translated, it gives CASSPGQGYNTGELFF. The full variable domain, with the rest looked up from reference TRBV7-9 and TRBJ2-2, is DTGVSQNPRHKITKRGQNVTFRCDPISEHNRLYWYRQTLGQGPEFLTYFQNEAQLEKSRLLSDRFSAERPKGSFSTLEIQRTEQGDSAMYLCASSPGQGYNTGELFFGEGSRLTVL.

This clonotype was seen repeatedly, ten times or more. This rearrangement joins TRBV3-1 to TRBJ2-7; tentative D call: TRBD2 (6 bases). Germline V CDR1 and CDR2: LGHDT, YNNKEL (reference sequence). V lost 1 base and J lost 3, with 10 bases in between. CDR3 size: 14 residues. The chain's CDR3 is CASSQGSGLYEQYF. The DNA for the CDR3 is TGTGCCAGCAGCCAAGGATCGGGACTCTACGAGCAGTACTTC.

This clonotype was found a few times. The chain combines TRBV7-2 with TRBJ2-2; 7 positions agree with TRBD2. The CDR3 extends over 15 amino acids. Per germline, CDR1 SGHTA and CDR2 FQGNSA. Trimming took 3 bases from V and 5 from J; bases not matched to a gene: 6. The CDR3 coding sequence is TGTGCCAGCAGCTTTCGCGGGGGTACAACCGGGGAGCTGTTTTTT. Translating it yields CASSFRGGTTGELFF.

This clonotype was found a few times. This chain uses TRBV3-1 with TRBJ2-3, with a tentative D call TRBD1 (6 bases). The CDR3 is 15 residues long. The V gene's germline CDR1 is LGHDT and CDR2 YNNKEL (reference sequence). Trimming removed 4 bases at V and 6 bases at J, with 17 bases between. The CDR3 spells CASSPGQGGGDTQYF. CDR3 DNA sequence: TGTGCCAGCAGCCCGGGACAAGGGGGTGGTGATACGCAGTATTTT.

The CDR3 loop is CASTHVAGRGLNEQFF. The DNA for the CDR3 is TGTGCCAGCACCCACGTTGCAGGCAGGGGACTGAATGAGCAGTTCTTC. The V and J genes are TRBV6-1 and TRBJ2-1, with D perhaps matching TRBD1 or TRBD2 (6 bases each). CDR3 size: 16 residues. Germline V CDR1 and CDR2: MNHNS, SASEGT. Trimming cost V 7 bases and J 7 bases, with 23 bases left between them.

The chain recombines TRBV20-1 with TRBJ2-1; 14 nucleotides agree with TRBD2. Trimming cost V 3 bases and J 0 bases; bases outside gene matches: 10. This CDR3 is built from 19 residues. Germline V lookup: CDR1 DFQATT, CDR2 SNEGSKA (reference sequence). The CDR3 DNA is TGCAGTGCTAGCGCCCAAAGACTAGCGGGAGGGCTCTCCTACAATGAGCAGTTCTTC. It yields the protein CSASAQRLAGGLSYNEQFF.

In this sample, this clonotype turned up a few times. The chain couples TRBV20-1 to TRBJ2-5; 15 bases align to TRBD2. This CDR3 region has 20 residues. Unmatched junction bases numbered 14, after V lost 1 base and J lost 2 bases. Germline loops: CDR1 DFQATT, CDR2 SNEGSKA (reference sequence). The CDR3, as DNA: TGCAGTGCTAGAGCTGCGTCATCGGGACTAGCGGGGGGTTCGCAAGAGACCCAGTACTTC. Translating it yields CSARAASSGLAGGSQETQYF.

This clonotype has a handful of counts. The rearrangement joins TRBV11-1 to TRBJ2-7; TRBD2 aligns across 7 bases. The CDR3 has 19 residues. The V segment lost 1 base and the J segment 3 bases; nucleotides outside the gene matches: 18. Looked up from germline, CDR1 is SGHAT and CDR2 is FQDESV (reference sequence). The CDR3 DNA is TGTGCCAGCAGCTTAGGGGGTAGGGACGCGTCGGGACTACTCTACGAGCAGTACTTC. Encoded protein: CASSLGGRDASGLLYEQYF. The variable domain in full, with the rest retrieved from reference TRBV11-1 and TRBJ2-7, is EAEVAQSPRYKITEKSQAVAFWCDPISGHATLYWYRQILGQGPELLVQFQDESVVDDSQLPKDRFSAERLKGVDSTLKIQPAELGDSAMYLCASSLGGRDASGLLYEQYFGPGTRLTVT.

The DNA of the CDR3 is TGTGCCTGGTTTAGCGGGAGCTCCTACAATGAGCAGTTCTTC. Its translation: CAWFSGSSYNEQFF. The rearrangement links TRBV30 to TRBJ2-1, with 9 bases fitting TRBD2. Germline CDR1 GTSNPN, CDR2 SVGIG (reference sequence). The CDR3 runs 14 residues. The trim removed 5 bases at V and 0 bases at J, leaving 2 bases unmatched.

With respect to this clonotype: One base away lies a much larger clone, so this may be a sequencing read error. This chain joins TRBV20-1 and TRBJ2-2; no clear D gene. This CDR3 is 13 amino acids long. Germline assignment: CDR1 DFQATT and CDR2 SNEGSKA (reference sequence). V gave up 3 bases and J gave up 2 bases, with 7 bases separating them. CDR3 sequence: CSASGVNTGELFF. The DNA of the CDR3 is TGCAGTGCTAGTGGGGTCAACACCGGGGAGCTGTTTTTT.

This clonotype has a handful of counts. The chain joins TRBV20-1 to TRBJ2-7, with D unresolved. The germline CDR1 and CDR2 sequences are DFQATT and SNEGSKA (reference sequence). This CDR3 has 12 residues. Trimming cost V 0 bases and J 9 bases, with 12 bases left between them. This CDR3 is CSAREAAKPQYF. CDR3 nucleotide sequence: TGCAGTGCTAGAGAGGCGGCGAAACCGCAGTACTTC.

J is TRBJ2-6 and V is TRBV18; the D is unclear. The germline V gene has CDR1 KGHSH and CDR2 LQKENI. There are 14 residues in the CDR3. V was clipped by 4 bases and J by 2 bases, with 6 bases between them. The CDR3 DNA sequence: TGTGCCAGCTCACGAAGAGCTGGGGCCAACGTCCTGACTTTC. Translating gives CASSRRAGANVLTF.